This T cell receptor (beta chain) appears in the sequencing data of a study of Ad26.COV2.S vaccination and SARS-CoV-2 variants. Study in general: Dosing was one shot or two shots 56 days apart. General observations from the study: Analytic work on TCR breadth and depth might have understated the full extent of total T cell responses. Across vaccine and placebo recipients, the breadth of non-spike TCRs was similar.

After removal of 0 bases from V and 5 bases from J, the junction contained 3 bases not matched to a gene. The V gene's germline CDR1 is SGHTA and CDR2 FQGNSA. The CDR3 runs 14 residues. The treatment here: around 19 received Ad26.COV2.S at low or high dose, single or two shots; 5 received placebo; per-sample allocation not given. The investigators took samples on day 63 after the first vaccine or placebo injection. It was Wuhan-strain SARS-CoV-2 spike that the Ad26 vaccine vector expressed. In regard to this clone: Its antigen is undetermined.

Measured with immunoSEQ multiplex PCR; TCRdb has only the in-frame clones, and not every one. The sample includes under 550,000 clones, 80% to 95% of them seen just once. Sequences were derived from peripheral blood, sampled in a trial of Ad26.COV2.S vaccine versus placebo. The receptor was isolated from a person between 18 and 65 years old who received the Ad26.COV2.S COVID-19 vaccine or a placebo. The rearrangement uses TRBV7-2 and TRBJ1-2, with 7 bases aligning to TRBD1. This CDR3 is CASSLAQGSYGYTF. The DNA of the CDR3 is TGTGCCAGCAGCTTAGCACAGGGGTCTTATGGCTACACCTTC.